These T cell receptor beta chains were read from a single sample in a study of shared clonotypes between healthy human individuals. Repertoires were generated with immunoSEQ multiplex PCR, while TCRdb's copy carries only in-frame clones and drops some. Here the sample spans over 2 million clones, over 85% being singletons. Source material: naive CD8+ T cells sorted from blood. Receptors originate from a man aged 18 to 29 in good health. The CDR3 runs from the conserved cysteine through the conserved F or W. D genes are given only for firm matches. A clone size is listed for some rows: how often the clone was seen (once, few, many), or a class if it is expanded.

J	D	size	V	DNA	CDR3
TRBJ2-3	.	.	TRBV28	TGTGCCAGCAGTTTTATGGACCCAGCCACAGATACGCAGTATTTT	CASSFMDPATDTQYF
TRBJ1-2	.	.	TRBV7-9	TGTGCCAGCAGCTTAGCGTTGGGGGGCGCAGATCGGATCTATGGCTACACCTTC	CASSLALGGADRIYGYTF
TRBJ1-1	TRBD1	.	TRBV29-1	TGCAGCGTTGGACAGGGTACTGAAGCTTTCTTT	CSVGQGTEAFF
TRBJ1-1	.	.	TRBV2	TGTGCCAGCAGTGTTACATGGGGGAACACTGAAGCTTTCTTT	CASSVTWGNTEAFF
TRBJ2-1	TRBD1	.	TRBV7-8	TGTGCCAGCAGCCACGTTACAGGGGGCAATGAGCAGTTCTTC	CASSHVTGGNEQFF
TRBJ1-1	.	.	TRBV5-6	TGTGCCAGCAGCTTGTTGGGGCAGGCGAACACTGAAGCTTTCTTT	CASSLLGQANTEAFF
TRBJ2-1	TRBD2	.	TRBV5-1	TGCGCCAGCAGCTTGGGACCGGGACTAGCCTACAATGAGCAGTTCTTC	CASSLGPGLAYNEQFF
TRBJ1-1	.	.	TRBV4-2	TGTGCCAGCAGCCATCCCGCCGGGAGGTTTGAAGCTTTCTTT	CASSHPAGRFEAFF
TRBJ1-1	.	.	TRBV2	TGTGCCAGCATTACTGATAGGTCTGAAGCTTTCTTT	CASITDRSEAFF
TRBJ1-5	.	.	TRBV30	TGTGCCTGGAGCGGTGGGGATCCGGGGTACGCGCATCAGCCCCAGCATTTT	CAWSGGDPGYAHQPQHF
TRBJ2-2	.	once	TRBV6-6	TGCGCCGGGGGGACAGTAAACACCGGGGAGCTGTTTTTT	CAGGTVNTGELFF
TRBJ1-1	.	.	TRBV4-1	TGCGCCAGCAGCCAAGCAAACAGGGAGGAAGCTTTCTTT	CASSQANREEAFF
TRBJ2-1	.	.	TRBV5-6	TGTGCCAGCAGCGGCGGGTGGGCCTACAATGAGCAGTTCTTC	CASSGGWAYNEQFF
TRBJ1-1	.	.	TRBV28	TGTGCCAGCAGTTTTGCCCAGGGAGGCACTGAAGCTTTCTTT	CASSFAQGGTEAFF
TRBJ2-7	.	.	TRBV2	TGTGCCAGCAGTGAAGCCAACAGCTACGAGCAGTACTTC	CASSEANSYEQYF
TRBJ2-3	TRBD2	.	TRBV7-6	TGTGCCAGCAGCTCAGAACTAGCGAATTTAGATACGCAGTATTTT	CASSSELANLDTQYF
TRBJ2-1	TRBD2	.	TRBV4-3	TGCGCCAGCAGCCAAGGGACTAGCGGGGGCTACAATGAGCAGTTCTTC	CASSQGTSGGYNEQFF
TRBJ1-1	.	.	TRBV5-6	TGTGCCAGCAGCTTAGGGCCAGTGACTGAAGCTTTCTTT	CASSLGPVTEAFF
TRBJ1-2	.	.	TRBV4-3	TGCGCCAGCAGCCAGGGGACCGGCTATGGCTACACCTTC	CASSQGTGYGYTF
TRBJ2-5	.	.	TRBV7-9	TGTGCCAGCAGCCCCCCACAGGGACCAACGTGGGAGACCCAGTACTTC	CASSPPQGPTWETQYF
TRBJ1-6	.	.	TRBV5-6	TGTGCCAGCAGCTTGGGAGGGGCCTGGACTAATTCACCCCTCCACTTT	CASSLGGAWTNSPLHF
TRBJ2-1	TRBD2	.	TRBV6-5	TGTGCCAGCAGGACTAGCGACAATGAGCAGTTCTTC	CASRTSDNEQFF
TRBJ1-1	.	.	TRBV19	TGTGCCACCCTTACAGAGACGAACACTGAAGCTTTCTTT	CATLTETNTEAFF
TRBJ2-7	.	.	TRBV7-9	TGTGCCAGCAGCTTAGGGACATTAGAGCAGTACTTC	CASSLGTLEQYF
TRBJ2-1	.	few	TRBV7-9	TGTGCCAGCAGCTTTGGACAGTCGGCCAATGAGCAGTTCTTC	CASSFGQSANEQFF
TRBJ2-1	.	.	TRBV9	TGTGCCAGCAGCGTAGGGGTTTCCTACAATGAGCAGTTCTTC	CASSVGVSYNEQFF
TRBJ2-2	.	.	TRBV13	TGTGCCACCCCTAGTGGCCTCGTGAACACCGGGGAGCTGTTTTTT	CATPSGLVNTGELFF
TRBJ2-2	.	.	TRBV5-5	TGTGCCAGCAGCTTGGTAGAGGTTAGCACCGGGGAGCTGTTTTTT	CASSLVEVSTGELFF
TRBJ1-4	.	once	TRBV2	TGTGCCAGCAGTGAAACAGAGAATGAAAAACTGTTTTTT	CASSETENEKLFF
TRBJ2-1	.	.	TRBV6-6	TGTGCCGTAGGCGATGAGCAGTTCTTC	CAVGDEQFF
TRBJ2-3	.	.	TRBV9	TGTGCCAGCAGCGTAGCTTGGCAGGAGGGGACAGATACGCAGTATTTT	CASSVAWQEGTDTQYF
TRBJ1-3	.	.	TRBV5-4	TGTGCCAGCAGCGACATCCTGGACGGACCGAGAGACTTCTCTGGAAACACCATATATTTT	CASSDILDGPRDFSGNTIYF
TRBJ2-7	.	.	TRBV30	TGTGCCTGGAGTTTTGGTGTTACGGGACCTCGCCACTACGAGCAGTACTTC	CAWSFGVTGPRHYEQYF
TRBJ2-7	.	.	TRBV4-1	TGCGCCAGCAGCCAAGAGTCCCGGATGGCTAACGAGCAGTACTTC	CASSQESRMANEQYF
TRBJ2-2	.	.	TRBV7-6	TGTGCCAGCAGCTTAGTACGCTGGACCGGGGAGCTGTTTTTT	CASSLVRWTGELFF
TRBJ1-5	TRBD1	.	TRBV9	TGTGCCAGCAGCCCTGGGACAGAGGATCAGCCCCAGCATTTT	CASSPGTEDQPQHF
TRBJ1-4	TRBD1	.	TRBV9	TGTGCCAGCAGCGTAGCAGGGGGCCAGGAGGAAAAACTGTTTTTT	CASSVAGGQEEKLFF
TRBJ2-2	.	.	TRBV5-6	TGTGCCAGCAGCTTGGCCTCTGTGATTACCGAGCTGTTTTTT	CASSLASVITELFF
TRBJ2-7	TRBD2	.	TRBV4-3	TGCGCCAGCAGCCAAGAAGCGGGAGGGCCCTACGAGCAGTACTTC	CASSQEAGGPYEQYF
TRBJ1-2	.	.	TRBV6-5	TGTGCCAGCAGTTCCTCGGGAGGCATGGGCTACACCTTC	CASSSSGGMGYTF
TRBJ2-1	TRBD1	once	TRBV7-9	TGTGCCAGCAGCAGGGACAGGGGGCCAGGGAATGAGCAGTTCTTC	CASSRDRGPGNEQFF